Described below is a single T cell receptor beta chain sequence and its context. This receptor's antigen is unknown. No much larger clonotype is one base removed from it; base qualities were not supplied. This sample was included in a study of CD8 T cells in ankylosing spondylitis (dated by TCRdb to 2016 to 2017). Regarding the research as a whole: To find TCR variants linked to disease, the study profiled T cell receptor beta repertoires in ankylosing spondylitis patients and healthy donors. In total, the full study cohort was made up of about 99 healthy donors and some 26 ankylosing spondylitis patients. Peripheral blood was sampled, and synovial fluid was additionally collected from ankylosing spondylitis patients.

Study-wide findings and limitations: Blood from ankylosing spondylitis patients appeared to be characterized by a TCR beta motif composed of about 8 highly homologous amino acid variants. The disease-linked clones showed a CD8+ phenotype and occurred at relatively low frequencies in peripheral blood. Significant enrichment of the disease-linked clones was reported in matched synovial fluid samples from ankylosing spondylitis patients. Some TCR beta motif variants had previously been reported in synovial fluid and blood of reactive arthritis patients, which suggested common disease-initiation mechanisms.

These reads were obtained on an Illumina HiSeq 2500. Quantitative 5'-RACE with molecular barcodes was used to prepare TCR beta libraries. The original methods were these. A new computational method based on a probabilistic model of VDJ rearrangement was used to identify disease-linked TCR variants. TCRdb reprocessed the public reads (quality trimming at Q25 with fastp, clone calling with MiXCR) and kept in-frame beta chains. CDR3 protein sequences are deduplicated, and each keeps its most common genes and DNA. For this entry, the V and J calls and clone size follow TCRdb and not the study's own pipeline. The sample records 350,000 to 450,000 distinct CDR3 sequences, 20% to 25% of which are singletons. 13% of the sample rests with the top ten. Looking up the germline V gene yields CDR1 SGHTA and CDR2 FQGTGA. The CDR3 starts with the cysteine, ends with the phenylalanine, and has 16 residues. CDR3 DNA only is kept here, 48 bases in frame from base 1. V loses 4 bases, J loses 4 bases, and the germline ends lie 17 bases apart.

Sequencing used blood, either unsorted or a sorted T cell fraction (not recorded which). The TCR originated in a male donor with ankylosing spondylitis or in good health (not recorded which). The rearrangement combines TRBV7-3 with TRBJ2-1, with the D call perhaps TRBD1 or TRBD2, as 5 bases match in each case. The sequence in DNA is TGTGCCAGCAGCTCCCTGCCCGGGACCCCGTACAATGAGCAGTTCTTC. This gives the protein CASSSLPGTPYNEQFF.